A selection of T cell receptor beta chains follows, all from one sample in a study of blood T cell repertoires in COVID-19. The data were produced by immunoSEQ multiplex PCR, yet TCRdb's version contains in-frame clones alone and is incomplete. The table lists more than 200,000 clones, 70% to 90% of them singletons. Sample: PBMCs or T cells enriched from blood (not recorded which). The receptors here all came from a man aged 30 to 45 who had recovered from COVID-19. Each CDR3 is given with its conserved first and last residue. D genes are given only for firm matches. Some rows have no size entry. The others give once, few or many, or a class for an expanded clone.

size,J,D,length,V,CDR3,DNA
.,TRBJ1-1,.,14,TRBV6-5,CASSMGPRGSEAFF,TGTGCCAGCAGCATGGGCCCTCGGGGAAGTGAAGCTTTCTTT
.,TRBJ2-3,.,15,TRBV19,CASSRGGQVQDTQYF,TGTGCCAGTAGTAGGGGGGGACAGGTACAAGATACGCAGTATTTT
.,TRBJ1-2,.,12,TRBV28,CASSWGRVGYTF,TGTGCCAGCAGTTGGGGCAGGGTTGGCTACACCTTC
.,TRBJ2-1,TRBD2,15,TRBV15,CATSREGLADNEQFF,TGTGCCACCAGCAGAGAGGGTCTAGCGGACAATGAGCAGTTCTTC
.,TRBJ1-1,.,14,TRBV11-2,CASSLDGGRTEAFF,TGTGCCAGCAGCTTAGATGGGGGGAGGACTGAAGCTTTCTTT
.,TRBJ2-7,.,15,TRBV18,CASSLERGKAYEQYF,TGTGCCAGCTCCCTTGAAAGGGGAAAAGCCTACGAGCAGTACTTC
.,TRBJ2-1,.,14,TRBV28,CASSNLGLGNEQFF,TGTGCCAGCAGTAATCTGGGACTTGGGAATGAGCAGTTCTTC
.,TRBJ2-1,TRBD2,15,TRBV5-5,CASRTTSGAYNEQFF,TGTGCCAGCAGAACAACTAGCGGGGCCTACAATGAGCAGTTCTTC
.,TRBJ2-3,.,12,TRBV30,CAWTHKGVTQYF,TGTGCCTGGACCCATAAAGGGGTTACGCAGTATTTT
once,TRBJ2-2,TRBD2,16,TRBV3-1/TRBV3-2,CASKQGLVGYTGELFF,TGTGCCAGCAAACAAGGACTAGTCGGGTACACCGGGGAGCTGTTTTTT
.,TRBJ2-7,TRBD1,15,TRBV19,CASSIGGTGAYEQYF,TGTGCCAGTAGTATTGGCGGGACAGGGGCGTACGAGCAGTACTTC
.,TRBJ1-5,TRBD1,15,TRBV4-1,CASSQRTGFNQPQHF,TGCGCCAGCAGCCAGCGGACAGGGTTCAATCAGCCCCAGCATTTT
few,TRBJ2-7,.,14,TRBV27,CASSLAGAGYEQYF,TGTGCCAGCAGTTTGGCAGGGGCGGGCTACGAGCAGTACTTC
.,TRBJ2-5,TRBD2,18,TRBV24-1,CATSDLRTGGPGGETQYF,TGTGCCACCAGTGATTTGAGGACGGGAGGGCCGGGGGGTGAGACCCAGTACTTC
once,TRBJ1-2,.,12,TRBV28,CASSFQGRGYTF,TGTGCCAGCAGTTTCCAGGGTCGGGGCTACACCTTC